This T cell receptor (beta chain) was observed in a study of shared clonotypes between healthy human individuals. The germline gives CDR1 SGHDT, CDR2 YYEEEE. CDR3 length: 15 amino acids. The V and J ends lost 4 bases and 4 bases, in that order; junction bases with no gene match: 7. Template for every sorted-subset replicate PCR totaled around 200 ng DNA, 25,000 to 30,000 T cell genomes. Here immunoSEQ multiplex PCR was the method, and the copy in TCRdb shows in-frame clones only, minus some. The table lists 400,000 or so clones, around 96% of them singletons. This chain connects TRBV5-6 to TRBJ2-2; TRBD1 matches at 7 bases. Sequenced: memory CD8+ T cells sorted from blood. Subset in this sample: CD45RO+ cells pooled with CCR7-negative TemRA cells. The sequence was collected from a man younger than 45 in good health. This chain's CDR3 is CASSTGAGGTGELFF. The CDR3 nucleotides read TGTGCCAGCAGCACTGGGGCAGGGGGCACCGGGGAGCTGTTTTTT. Full variable domain (outside the CDR3, taken from reference TRBV5-6 and TRBJ2-2): DAGVTQSPTHLIKTRGQQVTLRCSPKSGHDTVSWYQQALGQGPQFIFQYYEEEERQRGNFPDRFSGHQFPNYSSELNVNALLLGDSALYLCASSTGAGGTGELFFGEGSRLTVL.